This entry concerns a single T cell receptor (beta chain). This clonotype is identified as medium-sized (0.01 to 0.1%). What this receptor recognizes is not known. No clone much larger than this one lies a single base away; base qualities are absent. Total RNA and DNA were co-extracted from about 19-30 mg of bulk tissue with the AllPrep DNA/RNA mini kit, without cell sorting. Surgical resection was performed in China between November 2015 and early 2016 on about 5 patients with histopathologically diagnosed primary liver carcinoma. At the time of sampling, the patients had chronic HBV infection and had not received any treatment. Five spatially separated regions were sampled per tumor: superior, inferior, left-lateral and right-lateral poles, plus the tumor centre. Histological examination found more than 75% viable tumor cells in every tumor sample. Fresh tumor and adjacent tissue pieces were bisected; one half was stored in RNAlater at -80°C, the other sent for histology.

The sample belongs to a study of tumor-infiltrating lymphocytes in primary liver carcinoma (dated by TCRdb to the late 2010s). Describing the broader study: Hepatocellular carcinoma (four) or combined HCC and intrahepatic cholangiocarcinoma (one) was present in the five patients, who were three men and two women aged 30 to 69 years. TCRbeta repertoire sequencing covered 35 specimens from 5 patients: some 25 tumor regions, 5 adjacent noncancerous liver tissues and 5 peripheral blood samples. The five patients had tumors staged T1-T3 N0M0, with maximum diameters ranging from about 4.2 to 11 cm. Samples yielded roughly 3.5 to 8 million productive TCRbeta reads; read depth did not differ significantly between tissue types. For each liver tumor, the study sampled five regions along with adjacent normal tissue and blood, and applied TCRbeta repertoire sequencing, expression microarrays and whole-exome sequencing. Agilent mRNA microarray profiling was performed on the 25 tumor region samples to relate TCRbeta repertoire diversity to the local molecular phenotype. High reproducibility was observed for the technical replicate repertoires, with mean shared-clone rates roughly 0.92 and correlation coefficients above 0.95. Study-wide findings and limitations: Because only the TCR beta chain was sequenced and unpaired alpha chains were not captured, true repertoire diversity is likely underestimated. Because the samples were bulk and unsorted, CD4+ and CD8+ T cell repertoires could not be compared. Repertoire overlap was found to be higher between tumor regions (mean roughly 36%) than between tumor-adjacent (approximately 17%) or tumor-blood (approximately 15%) pairs, consistent with antigen-driven expansion. With just a few patients in the study, the authors point out that the findings should be validated in a larger study. A significantly larger repertoire fraction was made up by the top 250 clones in tumors than in blood (p = 0.039). Only about 8-24% of top clones were present in all five regions of a tumor, suggesting spatial heterogeneity of tumor-infiltrating T cells.

The CDR3 has 14 amino acids, counting the end cysteine and phenylalanine. Of all the DNA, just the CDR3 is kept, 42 bases in frame from base 1. Based on the germline V gene, the CDR1 and CDR2 sequences are ENHRY and SYGVKD. V and J are trimmed by 10 bases and 2 bases, and the gene matches miss 5 bases of the junction. Using a constant-region primer and ProtoScript II reverse transcriptase, TCRbeta-specific cDNA was reverse-transcribed from 400 to 550 ng total RNA. TCRbeta libraries were built with three nested multiplex PCR rounds, a slightly modified ARM-PCR procedure. The first two PCR rounds used multiplex TRBV1-TRBV30 forward primers with a Cbeta reverse primer, each for about 10 cycles. Sample barcodes and Illumina adapters were added in a final 25-cycle PCR with Deep VentR polymerase. Before sequencing, amplicons of 200-500 bp were gel-purified using a QIAquick gel extraction kit. TCRbeta amplicons were sequenced on an Illumina HiSeq 2500 with 250-bp paired-end reads. On the study's bioinformatics: Quality trimming of reads was performed with Trimmomatic v0.33, and paired reads were merged with FLASH v1.2.11 so that full CDR3 sequences could be recovered. V, D and J germline segments were assigned to the rearranged TCRbeta sequences by MiGEC v1.2.1b. Clonotype statistics, along with Shannon-Wiener diversity indices, were calculated using VDJtools v1.0.0. Except for diversity analysis, only each sample's 250 most abundant clonotypes were used in subsequent analyses to reduce sampling bias. Through fastp at Q25 and MiXCR, TCRdb rebuilt clones from the public reads, retaining in-frame beta chains. CDR3 protein duplicates are merged, each entry listing the most common genes and DNA. V and J calls and clone size were set by TCRdb, not the authors. This sample has about 64,000 distinct CDR3 sequences in its table, and about two thirds of those were observed once. In total, the top ten clones hold 40% to 45% of the sample.

This sequence originates from a man aged 40-49 years with primary liver carcinoma and hepatitis B virus infection. The sequencing sample was made of liver tumor tissue from sampling region 4. The sample's cell subset or site, from its label and the paper: tumor region T4, right-lateral pole. The rearranged chain carries TRBV10-3 and TRBJ2-6, with 7 middle bases fitting TRBD2. The DNA sequence is given as TGTGCCACTCGGGGGGAAACTGGGGCCAACGTCCTGACTTTC. This gives the protein CATRGETGANVLTF.